This T cell receptor (beta chain) was sequenced in a study of shared clonotypes between healthy human individuals (dated by TCRdb to the early 2020s). Context from the whole study: Two women and three men aged 18 to 49 years were included in the cohort. For each donor, CD4 naive and CD4 memory were each given three plates, CD8 naive was given two plates, and CD8 memory was given one plate. To estimate repertoire size and how much clonotypes are shared between individuals, the study performed deep sequencing of blood TCR repertoires from five healthy adults. To increase sequencing depth and limit assay-specific biases, TCR repertoire library preparation and sequencing were carried out by different laboratories using diverse techniques. Between about 0.94 and 8.9 billion PBMCs per donor were obtained by leukapheresis. The paper's findings and limits, for the study overall: Clonotypes shared by all four sorted-subset donors showed higher generation probabilities than non-shared clonotypes. Rarefaction of sorted-subset datasets indicated incomplete sequencing despite the large sequencing depth. Based on pairwise subsampling, the degree of clonotype sharing among donors was expected to be affected by sequencing depth. Because the study included a small number of donors, the genetic and exposure-history diversity represented was limited. Sampling was restricted to blood, and TCR repertoires in tissue are likely to differ from TCR repertoires in blood. Larger estimated clonotype richness was generally found for naive subsets than for memory subsets. When a few donors were compared, the shared fraction of clonotypes was approximately 5% for naive CD4, roughly 3.4% for naive CD8, 2.3% for memory CD4, and 0.4% for memory CD8.

Using the deep immunoSEQ assay, multiplex PCR amplified TCR CDR3 regions from genomic DNA. For each cell subset, the extracted genomic DNA was distributed evenly across all wells of several immunoSEQ 96-well plates, and each plate served as one replicate. For sorted subsets, each replicate PCR was loaded with 200 ng genomic DNA, equivalent to some 31,000 T cell genomes. Purified libraries were quantified with a Qubit 3.0 fluorometer, sized on a Bioanalyzer 2100, and re-quantified with the KAPA Library Quantification kit. A separate single-read 150-cycle Illumina NextSeq 550 flow cell was used to sequence each immunoSEQ 96-well plate. The study's processing was this. The immunoSEQ output contained only junctional sequences without quality scores, so filtering could not match that applied to full-length reads. To assign V/J genes and CDR3, sequences were annotated using PyIR, a Python wrapper for IgBLAST v1.9, with IMGT germline references. Reads with weak V/J assignments (E-value above 1e-6), missing CDR3, stop codons, out-of-frame junctions, or ambiguous translated residues were removed. V3J clonotypes were defined by identical inferred V gene, J gene, and CDR3 amino acid sequence. To compute the percentage overlap between repertoires, the number of shared unique clonotypes was divided by the size of the smaller repertoire. Three approaches were used to assess repertoire richness: RTK rarefaction, the Chao1 estimator, and Recon v2.1 estimates of unobserved clonotypes. Generation probabilities for all TCRbeta clonotypes obtained by the gDNA method from four donors were computed using OLGA. TCRdb retrieved this table from immuneACCESS and kept in-frame rearrangements only. Not all clones are present; in checked studies, unresolved V genes account for under half, and no reason is known for the remainder. V and J calls and clone size are given by that table; D and trimming were obtained from the DNA. The sample contains about 690,000 clones, 90% of them found a single time. The ten most abundant clones make up 34% of the sample.

As concerns this clone: What this receptor recognizes is not known. Per-nucleotide qualities are absent, and no much larger clonotype sits a single base away.

The germline V gene (reference sequence) yields MNHEY for CDR1 and SMNVEV for CDR2. The junction carries 16 bases between V and J, which are trimmed by 5 bases and 2 bases respectively. Reading from cysteine to phenylalanine, the CDR3 counts 16 amino acids. Only the CDR3 region is kept as DNA, spanning 48 bases read in frame from base 1. Healthy HIV-negative adults with no recently reported acute infections or vaccinations were included as donors. Only Caucasian adults living in Nashville, Tennessee, USA were represented among the donors. The CD8 memory samples were a combination of magnetically selected CD45RO+ cells and CCR7-negative CD45RA+ effector memory (TemRA) cells. Blood was collected by leukapheresis, and PBMCs were isolated by Ficoll-Histopaque density gradient centrifugation and then cryopreserved in liquid nitrogen vapor phase. Analytical flow cytometry was used to check the purity and quantity of each magnetically sorted T cell population. Each sorted fraction had its genomic DNA isolated and then quantified by UV absorbance on a Nanodrop 2000c.

This receptor chain uses TRBV27 and TRBJ2-1; TRBD2 is a weak D gene call, 6 bases matching. Material for sequencing was memory CD8+ T cells from PBMCs. The intended sense of this specimen's cell subset or site label: CD45RO+ cells pooled with CCR7-negative TemRA cells. This TCR was recovered from a man aged 18 to 30 in good health. Some clones in this sample may be carry-over from other donors' samples. The DNA sequence is given as TGTGCCAGCAGTCGACCGGGACTTCTTACCTACAATGAGCAGTTCTTC. This codes for CASSRPGLLTYNEQFF.